These T cell receptor beta chains were read from a single sample in a study of cytomegalovirus exposure and HLA in healthy donors. This table comes from immunoSEQ multiplex PCR, and its TCRdb copy is limited to in-frame clones, with some not included. The sample records some 140,000 clones, over 80% being singletons. Sequencing was performed on PBMCs. These receptors originate from a man aged 35-49 years in good health and CMV-seronegative. Each CDR3 is given without its conserved first and last residue. Clone size is given for some rows only: seen once, a few or many times, or a class if the clone is expanded.

few	TRBV2	ASQERAGGRLSYEQY
.	TRBV19	ASSPLGDRDSHTQY
once	TRBV5-1	ASSSTGSSYEQY
.	TRBV7-9	ASSFPGQGYEQY
.	TRBV19	ASSIWLQGSYEQY
.	TRBV11-2	ASSLAGRGRGEQY
.	TRBV6-5	ASSYSTGTEAF
.	TRBV9	ASSPRVTASGVNTGELF
few	TRBV5-4	ASSLDGTDNEKLF
.	TRBV5-1	ASSLASGREVESYT
.	TRBV11-2	ASSLGSGTGASPLH
few	TRBV13	ASSIAGGSYEQY
.	TRBV18	ASSPEASYEQY
.	TRBV5-4	ASSLAGLAHTGELF
.	TRBV9	ASSAGLAETYTDTQY
.	TRBV11-3	ASSSRAGRGDEQF
.	TRBV7-2	ASSLALGGGVTDTQY
.	TRBV15	ATSRERSIAYEQY
.	TRBV9	ASSVAAEADTQY
.	TRBV7-8	ASSLGRGYEQY
.	TRBV27	ASSLGTGSYEQY
.	TRBV29-1	SVIAGGYYEQY
.	TRBV2	ASSGAGGLSYTGELF
.	TRBV2	ASSVQGHTDTQY
.	TRBV7-9	ASSLPGNSYEQY
.	TRBV29-1	SVGGTETSPPTYEQY
few	TRBV9	ASSVKQGGAVDTQY
.	TRBV28	ASSSGKETQY